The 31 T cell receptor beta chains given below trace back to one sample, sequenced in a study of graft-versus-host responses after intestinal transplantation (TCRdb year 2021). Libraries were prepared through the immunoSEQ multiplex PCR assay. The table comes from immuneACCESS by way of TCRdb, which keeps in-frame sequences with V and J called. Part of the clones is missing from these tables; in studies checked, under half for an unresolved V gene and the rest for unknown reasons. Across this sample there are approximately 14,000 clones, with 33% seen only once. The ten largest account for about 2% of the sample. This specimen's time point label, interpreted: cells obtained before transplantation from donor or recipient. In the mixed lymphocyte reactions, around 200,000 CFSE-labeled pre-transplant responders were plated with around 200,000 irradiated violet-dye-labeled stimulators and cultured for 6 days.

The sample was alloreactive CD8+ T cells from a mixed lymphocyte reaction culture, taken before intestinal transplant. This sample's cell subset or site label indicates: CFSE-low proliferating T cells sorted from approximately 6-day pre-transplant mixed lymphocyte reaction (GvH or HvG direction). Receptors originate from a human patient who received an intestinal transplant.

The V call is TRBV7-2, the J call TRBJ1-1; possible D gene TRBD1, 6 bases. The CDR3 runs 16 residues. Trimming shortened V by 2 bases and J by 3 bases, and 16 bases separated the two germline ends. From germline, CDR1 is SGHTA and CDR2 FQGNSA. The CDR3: CASSLPTGRIDTEAFF. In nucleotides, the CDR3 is TGTGCCAGCAGCTTACCGACAGGTAGGATTGACACTGAAGCTTTCTTT.

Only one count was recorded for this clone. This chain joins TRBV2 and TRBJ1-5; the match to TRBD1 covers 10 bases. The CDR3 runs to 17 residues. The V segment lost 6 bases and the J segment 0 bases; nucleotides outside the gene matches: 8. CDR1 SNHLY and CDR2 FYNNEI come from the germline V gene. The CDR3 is CASRKGQGTYSNQPQHF. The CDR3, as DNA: TGTGCCAGCAGAAAGGGACAGGGGACTTATAGCAATCAGCCCCAGCATTTT.

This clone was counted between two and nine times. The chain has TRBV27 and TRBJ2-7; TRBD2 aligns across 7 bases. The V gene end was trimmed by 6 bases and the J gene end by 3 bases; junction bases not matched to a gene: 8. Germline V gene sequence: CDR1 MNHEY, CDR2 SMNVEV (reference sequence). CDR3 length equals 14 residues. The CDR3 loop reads CASSWGGPNYEQYF. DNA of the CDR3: TGTGCCAGCAGCTGGGGGGGTCCGAACTACGAGCAGTACTTC.

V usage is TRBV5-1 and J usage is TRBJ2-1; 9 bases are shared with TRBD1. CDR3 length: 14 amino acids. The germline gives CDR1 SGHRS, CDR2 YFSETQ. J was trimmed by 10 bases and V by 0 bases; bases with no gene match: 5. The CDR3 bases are TGCGCCAGCAGCTTGGACAGGGGGCTTACCGAGCAGTTCTTC. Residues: CASSLDRGLTEQFF.

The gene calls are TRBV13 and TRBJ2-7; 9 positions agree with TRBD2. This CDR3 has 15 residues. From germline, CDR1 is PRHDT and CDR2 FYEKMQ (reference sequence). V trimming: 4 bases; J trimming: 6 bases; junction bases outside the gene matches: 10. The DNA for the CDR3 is TGTGCCAGCAGCTGGGGTAGTCTAGCGGGGCCCGAGCAGTACTTC. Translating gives CASSWGSLAGPEQYF.

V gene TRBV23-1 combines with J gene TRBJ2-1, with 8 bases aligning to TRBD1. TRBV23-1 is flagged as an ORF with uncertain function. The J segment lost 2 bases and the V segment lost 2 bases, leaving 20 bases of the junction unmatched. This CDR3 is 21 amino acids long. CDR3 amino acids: CASSQPPGQAYRVGTYNEQFF. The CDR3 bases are TGCGCCAGCAGTCAACCACCGGGACAGGCATATCGTGTAGGGACCTACAATGAGCAGTTCTTC.

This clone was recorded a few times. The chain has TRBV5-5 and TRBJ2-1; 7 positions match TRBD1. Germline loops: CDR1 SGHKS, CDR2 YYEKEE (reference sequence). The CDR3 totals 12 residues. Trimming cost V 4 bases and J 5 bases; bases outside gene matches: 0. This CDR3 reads CASSDRDNEQFF. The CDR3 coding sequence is TGTGCCAGCAGCGACAGGGACAATGAGCAGTTCTTC.

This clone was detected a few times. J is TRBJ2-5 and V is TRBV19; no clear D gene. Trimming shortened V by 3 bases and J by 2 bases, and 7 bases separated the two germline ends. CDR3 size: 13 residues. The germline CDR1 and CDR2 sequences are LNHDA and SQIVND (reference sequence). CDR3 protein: CASSMARQETQYF. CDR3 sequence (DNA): TGTGCCAGTAGTATGGCTCGTCAAGAGACCCAGTACTTC.

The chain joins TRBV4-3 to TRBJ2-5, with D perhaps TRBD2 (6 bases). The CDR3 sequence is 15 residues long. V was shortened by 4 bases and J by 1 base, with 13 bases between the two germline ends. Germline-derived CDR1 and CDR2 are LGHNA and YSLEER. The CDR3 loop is CASSPSSGPQETQYF. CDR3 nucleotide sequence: TGCGCCAGCAGCCCCAGTAGCGGCCCCCAAGAGACCCAGTACTTC.

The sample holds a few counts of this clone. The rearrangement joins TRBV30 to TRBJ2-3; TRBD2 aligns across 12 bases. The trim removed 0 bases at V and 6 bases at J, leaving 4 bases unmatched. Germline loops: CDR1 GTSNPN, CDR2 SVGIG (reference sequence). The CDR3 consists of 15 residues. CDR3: CAWSVLAGGIDTQYF. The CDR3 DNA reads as TGTGCCTGGAGTGTACTAGCGGGGGGCATCGATACGCAGTATTTT.

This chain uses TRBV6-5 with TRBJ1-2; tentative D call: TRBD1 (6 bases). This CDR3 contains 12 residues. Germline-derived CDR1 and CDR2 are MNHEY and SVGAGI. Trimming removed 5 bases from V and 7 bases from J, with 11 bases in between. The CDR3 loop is CASSQDRFGYTF. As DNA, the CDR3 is TGTGCCAGCAGTCAGGACAGATTTGGCTACACCTTC.

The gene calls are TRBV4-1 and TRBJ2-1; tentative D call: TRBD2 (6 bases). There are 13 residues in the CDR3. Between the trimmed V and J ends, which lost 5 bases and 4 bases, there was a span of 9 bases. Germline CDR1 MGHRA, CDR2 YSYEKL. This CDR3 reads CASSSGGYNEQFF. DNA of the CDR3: TGCGCCAGCAGCTCCGGGGGTTACAATGAGCAGTTCTTC.

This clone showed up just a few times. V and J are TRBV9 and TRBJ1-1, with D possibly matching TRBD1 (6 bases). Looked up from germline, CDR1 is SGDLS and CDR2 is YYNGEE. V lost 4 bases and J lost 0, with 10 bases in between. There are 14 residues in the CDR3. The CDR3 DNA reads TGTGCCAGCAGCATGACAGGTTTGAACACTGAAGCTTTCTTT. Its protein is CASSMTGLNTEAFF.

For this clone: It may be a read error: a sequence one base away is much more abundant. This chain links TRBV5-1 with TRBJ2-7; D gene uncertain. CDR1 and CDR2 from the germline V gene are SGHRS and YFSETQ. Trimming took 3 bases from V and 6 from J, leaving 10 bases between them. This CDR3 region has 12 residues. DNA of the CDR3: TGCGCCAGCAGCTGGTCAGGCCCCGAGCAGTACTTC. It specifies CASSWSGPEQYF.

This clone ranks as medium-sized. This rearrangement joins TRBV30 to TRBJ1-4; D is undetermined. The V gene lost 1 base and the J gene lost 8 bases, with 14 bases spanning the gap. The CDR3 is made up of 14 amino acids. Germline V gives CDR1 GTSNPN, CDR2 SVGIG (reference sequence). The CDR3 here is CAWSEGIGREKLFF. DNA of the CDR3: TGTGCCTGGAGTGAGGGAATTGGGAGGGAAAAACTGTTTTTT.

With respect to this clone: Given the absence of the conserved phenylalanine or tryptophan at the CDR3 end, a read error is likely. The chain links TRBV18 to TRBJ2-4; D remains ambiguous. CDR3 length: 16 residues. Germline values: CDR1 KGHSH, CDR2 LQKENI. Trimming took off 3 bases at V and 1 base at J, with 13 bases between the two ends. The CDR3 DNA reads TGTGCCAGCTCACCTCTTTGGGCTTCGGCCAAAAACATTCAGTACTCC. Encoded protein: CASSPLWASAKNIQYS.

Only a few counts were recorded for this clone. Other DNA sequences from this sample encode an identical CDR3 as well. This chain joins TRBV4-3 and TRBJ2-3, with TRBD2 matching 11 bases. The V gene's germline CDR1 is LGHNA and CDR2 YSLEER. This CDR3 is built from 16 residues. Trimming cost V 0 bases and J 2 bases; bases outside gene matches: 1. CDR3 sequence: CASSQDSGGATDTQYF. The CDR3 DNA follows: TGCGCCAGCAGCCAAGATAGCGGGGGGGCCACAGATACGCAGTATTTT.

The CDR3 coding sequence is TGTGCCAGCAGCTTAGTGGCTAGCGCCTTCTACGAGCAGTACTTC. This gives the protein CASSLVASAFYEQYF. V usage is TRBV11-2 and J usage is TRBJ2-7, with D perhaps TRBD2 (6 bases). The CDR3 runs to 15 residues. CDR1 is SGHAT, CDR2 FQNNGV, per germline. The V end lost 1 base, the J end lost 3 bases, and 13 bases lay between the germline ends.

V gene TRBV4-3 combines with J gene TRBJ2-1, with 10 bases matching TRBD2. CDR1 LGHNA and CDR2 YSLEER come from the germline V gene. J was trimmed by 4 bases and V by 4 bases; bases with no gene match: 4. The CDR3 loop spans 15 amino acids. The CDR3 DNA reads TGCGCCAGCAGCCCAGGGACTAGCGCTTACAATGAGCAGTTCTTC. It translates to CASSPGTSAYNEQFF.

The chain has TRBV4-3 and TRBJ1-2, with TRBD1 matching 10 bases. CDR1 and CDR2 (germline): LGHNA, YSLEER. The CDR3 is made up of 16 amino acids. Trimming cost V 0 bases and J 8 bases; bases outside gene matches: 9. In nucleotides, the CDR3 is TGCGCCAGCAGCCAAGATCGTGCGACAGGGGGCGTAGGCTACACCTTC. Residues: CASSQDRATGGVGYTF.

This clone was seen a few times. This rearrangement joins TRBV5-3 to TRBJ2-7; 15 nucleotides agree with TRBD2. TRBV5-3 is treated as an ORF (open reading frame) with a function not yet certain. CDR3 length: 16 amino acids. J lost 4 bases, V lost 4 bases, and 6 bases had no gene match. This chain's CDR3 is CARSPGLAGGRYEQYF. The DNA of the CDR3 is TGTGCCAGAAGCCCGGGACTAGCGGGGGGTAGATACGAGCAGTACTTC.

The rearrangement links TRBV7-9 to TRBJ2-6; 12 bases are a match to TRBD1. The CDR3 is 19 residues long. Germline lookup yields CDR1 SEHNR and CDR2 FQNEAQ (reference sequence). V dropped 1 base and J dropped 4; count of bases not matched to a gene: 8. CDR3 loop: CASSLELGQGASGANVLTF. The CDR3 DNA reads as TGTGCCAGCAGCTTAGAGCTGGGACAGGGGGCCTCCGGGGCCAACGTCCTGACTTTC.

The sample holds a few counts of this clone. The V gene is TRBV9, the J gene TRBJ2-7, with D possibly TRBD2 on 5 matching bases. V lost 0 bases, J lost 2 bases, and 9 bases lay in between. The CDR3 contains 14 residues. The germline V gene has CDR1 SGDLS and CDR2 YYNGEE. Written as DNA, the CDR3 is TGTGCCAGCAGCGTAGGGACTTTAGCCTACGAGCAGTACTTC. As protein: CASSVGTLAYEQYF.

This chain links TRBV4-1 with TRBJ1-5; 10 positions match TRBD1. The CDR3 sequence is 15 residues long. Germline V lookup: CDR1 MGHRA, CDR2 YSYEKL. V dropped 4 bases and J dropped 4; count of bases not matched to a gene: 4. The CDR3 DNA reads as TGCGCCAGCAGCCTGGGGACAGGGGATAATCAGCCCCAGCATTTT. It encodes CASSLGTGDNQPQHF.

CDR3: CASSPAEKSYEQYF. The DNA of the CDR3 is TGCGCCAGCAGCCCTGCGGAGAAGAGCTACGAGCAGTACTTC. V gene TRBV4-3 combines with J gene TRBJ2-7; no definite D call. The CDR3 extends over 14 amino acids. Deletions cut 4 bases from V and 3 bases from J, with 13 bases between. The V gene's germline CDR1 is LGHNA and CDR2 YSLEER.

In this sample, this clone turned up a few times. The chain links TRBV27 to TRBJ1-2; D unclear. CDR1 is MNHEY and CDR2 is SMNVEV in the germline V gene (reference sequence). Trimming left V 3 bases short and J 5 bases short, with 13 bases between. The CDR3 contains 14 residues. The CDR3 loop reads CASSFTPSVYGYTF. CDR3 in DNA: TGTGCCAGCAGTTTTACGCCATCGGTTTATGGCTACACCTTC.

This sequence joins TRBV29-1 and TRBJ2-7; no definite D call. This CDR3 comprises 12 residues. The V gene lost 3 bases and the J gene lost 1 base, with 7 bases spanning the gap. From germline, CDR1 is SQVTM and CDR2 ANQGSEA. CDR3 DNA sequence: TGCAGCGTTGACACGGGTTCCTACGAGCAGTACTTC. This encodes CSVDTGSYEQYF.

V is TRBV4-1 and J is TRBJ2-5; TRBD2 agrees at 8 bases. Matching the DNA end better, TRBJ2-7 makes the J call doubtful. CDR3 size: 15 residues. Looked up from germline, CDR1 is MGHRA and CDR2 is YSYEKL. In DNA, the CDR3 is TGCGCCAGCAGCCAAGACCGCGGGGGGACCTACGAGCAGTACTTC. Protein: CASSQDRGGTYEQYF.

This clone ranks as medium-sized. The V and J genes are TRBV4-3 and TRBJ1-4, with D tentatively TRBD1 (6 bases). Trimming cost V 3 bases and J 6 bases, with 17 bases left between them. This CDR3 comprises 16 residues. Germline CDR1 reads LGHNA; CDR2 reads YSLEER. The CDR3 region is CASSQEGTINHEKLFF. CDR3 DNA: TGCGCCAGCAGCCAGGAAGGGACAATCAATCATGAAAAACTGTTTTTT.

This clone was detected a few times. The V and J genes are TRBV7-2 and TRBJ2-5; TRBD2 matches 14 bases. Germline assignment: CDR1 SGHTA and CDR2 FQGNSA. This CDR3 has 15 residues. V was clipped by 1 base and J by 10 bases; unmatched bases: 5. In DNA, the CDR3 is TGTGCCAGCAGCTTAGTAGGGGGGACTAGCGGGGGCCAGTACTTC. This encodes CASSLVGGTSGGQYF.

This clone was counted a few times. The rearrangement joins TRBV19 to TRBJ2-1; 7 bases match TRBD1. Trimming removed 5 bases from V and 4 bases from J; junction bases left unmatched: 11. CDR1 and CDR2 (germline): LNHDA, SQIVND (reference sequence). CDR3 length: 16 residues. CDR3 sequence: CASSLGAGGYYNEQFF. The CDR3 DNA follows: TGTGCCAGTAGTCTGGGTGCAGGGGGTTATTACAATGAGCAGTTCTTC.